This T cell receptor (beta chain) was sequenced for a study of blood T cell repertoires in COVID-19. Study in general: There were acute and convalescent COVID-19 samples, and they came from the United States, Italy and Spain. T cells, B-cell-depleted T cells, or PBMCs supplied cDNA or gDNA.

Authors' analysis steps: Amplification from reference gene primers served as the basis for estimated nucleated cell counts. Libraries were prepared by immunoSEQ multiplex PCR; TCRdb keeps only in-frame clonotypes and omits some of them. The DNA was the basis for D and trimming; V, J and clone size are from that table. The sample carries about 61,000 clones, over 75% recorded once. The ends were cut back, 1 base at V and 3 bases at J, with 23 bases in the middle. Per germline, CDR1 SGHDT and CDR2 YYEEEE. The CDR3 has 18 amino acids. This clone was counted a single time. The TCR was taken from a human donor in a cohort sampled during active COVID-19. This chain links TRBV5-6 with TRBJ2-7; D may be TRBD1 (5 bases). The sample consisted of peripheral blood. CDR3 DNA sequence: TGTGCCAGCAGCTTGTCAACCGAGACAGACAACCTCCTCTACGAGCAGTACTTC. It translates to CASSLSTETDNLLYEQYF.